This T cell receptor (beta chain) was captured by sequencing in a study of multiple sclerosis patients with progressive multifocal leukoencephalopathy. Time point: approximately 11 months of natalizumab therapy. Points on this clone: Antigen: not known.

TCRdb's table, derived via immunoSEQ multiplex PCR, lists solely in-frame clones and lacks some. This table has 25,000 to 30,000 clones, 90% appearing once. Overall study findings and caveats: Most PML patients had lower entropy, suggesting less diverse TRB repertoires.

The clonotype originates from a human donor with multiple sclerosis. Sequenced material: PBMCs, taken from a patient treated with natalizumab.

Here the CDR3 DNA reads TGTGCCAGCAGCTTGCCAGGACTCGACTATGGCTACACCTTC. Protein: CASSLPGLDYGYTF. J is TRBJ1-2 and V is TRBV5-6; D gene unclear. V lost 1 base and J lost 3, with 10 bases in between. CDR3 length: 14 residues. CDR1 SGHDT and CDR2 YYEEEE come from the germline V gene.